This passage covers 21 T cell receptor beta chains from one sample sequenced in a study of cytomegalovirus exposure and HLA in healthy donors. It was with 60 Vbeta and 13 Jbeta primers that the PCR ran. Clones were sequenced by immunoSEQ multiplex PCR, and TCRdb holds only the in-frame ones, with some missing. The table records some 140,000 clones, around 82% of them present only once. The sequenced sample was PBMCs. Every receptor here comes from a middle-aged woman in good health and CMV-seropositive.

CDR3 sequence: CASSFYLGGQTQYF. CDR3 DNA sequence: TGTGCCAGCAGTTTTTATCTGGGGGGACAGACCCAGTACTTC. This sequence joins TRBV28 and TRBJ2-5, with TRBD2 as a possible D gene (6 bases). The V gene's germline CDR1 is MDHEN and CDR2 SYDVKM. CDR3 length: 14 amino acids. Trimming removed 3 bases at V and 6 bases at J, with 14 bases between. Combining the CDR3 with reference TRBV28 and TRBJ2-5 gives the whole variable domain DVKVTQSSRYLVKRTGEKVFLECVQDMDHENMFWYRQDPGLGLRLIYFSYDVKMKEKGDIPEGYSVSREKKERFSLILESASTNQTSMYLCASSFYLGGQTQYFGPGTRLLVL.

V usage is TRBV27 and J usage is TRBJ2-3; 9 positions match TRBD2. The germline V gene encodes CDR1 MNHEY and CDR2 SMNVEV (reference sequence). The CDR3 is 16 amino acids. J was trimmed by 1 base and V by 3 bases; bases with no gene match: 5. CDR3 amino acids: CASSLAGGRGTDTQYF. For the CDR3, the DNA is TGTGCCAGCAGTTTGGCGGGAGGGAGGGGCACAGATACGCAGTATTTT.

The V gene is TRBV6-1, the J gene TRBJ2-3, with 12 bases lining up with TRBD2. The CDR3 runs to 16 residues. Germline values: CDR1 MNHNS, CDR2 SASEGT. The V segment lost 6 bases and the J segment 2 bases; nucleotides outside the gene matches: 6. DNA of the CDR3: TGTGCCAGCAGAGAAACTAGCGGGAGGCTCACAGATACGCAGTATTTT. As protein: CASRETSGRLTDTQYF.

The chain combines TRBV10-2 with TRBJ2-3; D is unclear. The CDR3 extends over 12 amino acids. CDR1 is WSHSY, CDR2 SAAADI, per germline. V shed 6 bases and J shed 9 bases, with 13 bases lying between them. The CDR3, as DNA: TGCGCCAGCAGAGACCCGGGTGAGACGCAGTATTTT. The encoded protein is CASRDPGETQYF.

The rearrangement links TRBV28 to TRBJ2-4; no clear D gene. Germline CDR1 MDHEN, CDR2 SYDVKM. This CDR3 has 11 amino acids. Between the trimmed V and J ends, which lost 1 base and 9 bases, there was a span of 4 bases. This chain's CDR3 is CASSLSSIQYF. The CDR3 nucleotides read TGTGCCAGCAGTTTATCGAGCATTCAGTACTTC.

The CDR3 loop reads CASSYRSGPFGDTQYF. CDR3 coding DNA: TGTGCCAGCAGTTACCGAAGCGGGCCGTTCGGAGATACGCAGTATTTT. The chain carries TRBV6-5 and TRBJ2-3; D perhaps matches TRBD2 (6 bases). The germline gives CDR1 MNHEY, CDR2 SVGAGI. The CDR3 consists of 16 residues. Trimming shortened V by 2 bases and J by 5 bases, and 17 bases separated the two germline ends.

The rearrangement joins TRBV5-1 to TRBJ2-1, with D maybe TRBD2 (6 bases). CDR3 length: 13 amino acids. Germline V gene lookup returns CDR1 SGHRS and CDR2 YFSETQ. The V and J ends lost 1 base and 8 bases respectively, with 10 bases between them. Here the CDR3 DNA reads TGCGCCAGCAGCTTGTTAGGCGGGGATGAGCAGTTCTTC. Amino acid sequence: CASSLLGGDEQFF.

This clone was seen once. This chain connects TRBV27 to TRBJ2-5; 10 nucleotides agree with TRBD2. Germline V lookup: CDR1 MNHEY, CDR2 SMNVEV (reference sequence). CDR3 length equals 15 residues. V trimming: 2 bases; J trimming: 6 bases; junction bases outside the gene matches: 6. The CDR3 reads CASSLISGRAQTQYF. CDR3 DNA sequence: TGTGCCAGCAGTTTAATCAGCGGGAGGGCCCAGACCCAGTACTTC.

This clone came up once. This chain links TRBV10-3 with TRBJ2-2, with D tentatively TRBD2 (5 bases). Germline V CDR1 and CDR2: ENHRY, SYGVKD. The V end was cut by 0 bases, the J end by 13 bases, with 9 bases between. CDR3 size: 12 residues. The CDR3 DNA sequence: TGTGCCATCAGTGAGTCTGCCCGGGGGCTGTTTTTT. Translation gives CAISESARGLFF.

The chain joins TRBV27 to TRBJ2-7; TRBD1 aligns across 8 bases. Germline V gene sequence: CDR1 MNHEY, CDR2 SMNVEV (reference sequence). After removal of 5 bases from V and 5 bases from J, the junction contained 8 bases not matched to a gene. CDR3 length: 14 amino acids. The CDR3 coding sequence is TGTGCCAGCAGTCGCGACAGGGGTTGGCACGAGCAGTACTTC. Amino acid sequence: CASSRDRGWHEQYF.

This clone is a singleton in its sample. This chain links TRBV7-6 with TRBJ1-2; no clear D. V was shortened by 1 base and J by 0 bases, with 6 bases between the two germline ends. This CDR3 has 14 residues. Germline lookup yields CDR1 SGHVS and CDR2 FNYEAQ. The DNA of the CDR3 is TGTGCCAGCAGCTTAGATCCGTCTAACTATGGCTACACCTTC. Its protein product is CASSLDPSNYGYTF.

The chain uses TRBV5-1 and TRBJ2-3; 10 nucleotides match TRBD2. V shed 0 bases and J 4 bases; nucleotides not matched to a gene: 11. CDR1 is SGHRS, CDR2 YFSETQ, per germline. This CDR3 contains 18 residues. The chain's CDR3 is CASSLVVSSGSGADTQYF. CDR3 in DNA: TGCGCCAGCAGCTTGGTGGTCTCTAGCGGGAGTGGTGCAGATACGCAGTATTTT. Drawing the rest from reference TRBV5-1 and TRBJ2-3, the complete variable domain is KAGVTQTPRYLIKTRGQQVTLSCSPISGHRSVSWYQQTPGQGLQFLFEYFSETQRNKGNFPGRFSGRQFSNSRSEMNVSTLELGDSALYLCASSLVVSSGSGADTQYFGPGTRLTVL.

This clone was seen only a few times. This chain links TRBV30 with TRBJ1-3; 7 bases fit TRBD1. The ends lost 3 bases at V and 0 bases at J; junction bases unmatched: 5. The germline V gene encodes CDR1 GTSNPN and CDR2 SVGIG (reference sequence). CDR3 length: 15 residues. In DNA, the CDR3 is TGTGCCTGGAGGAAGACAGGGCCCTCTGGAAACACCATATATTTT. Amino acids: CAWRKTGPSGNTIYF.

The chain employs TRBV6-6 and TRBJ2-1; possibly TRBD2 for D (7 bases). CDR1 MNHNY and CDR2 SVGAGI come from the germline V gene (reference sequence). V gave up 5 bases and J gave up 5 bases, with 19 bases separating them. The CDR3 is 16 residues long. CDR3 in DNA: TGTGCCAGCAGTCAACGGCGGGGGCCTATCGACAATGAGCAGTTCTTC. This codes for CASSQRRGPIDNEQFF.

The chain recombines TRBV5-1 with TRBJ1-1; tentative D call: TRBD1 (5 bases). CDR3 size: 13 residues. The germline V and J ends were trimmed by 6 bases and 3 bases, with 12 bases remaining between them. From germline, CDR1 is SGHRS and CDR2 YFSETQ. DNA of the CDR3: TGCGCCAGCAAATCGGGGGTTGACACTGAAGCTTTCTTT. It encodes CASKSGVDTEAFF.

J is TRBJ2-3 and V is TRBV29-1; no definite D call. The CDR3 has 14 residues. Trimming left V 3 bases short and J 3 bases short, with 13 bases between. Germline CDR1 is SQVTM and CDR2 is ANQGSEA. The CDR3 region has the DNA TGCAGCGTTGATTCTCTGCTCGGGACAGATACGCAGTATTTT. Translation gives CSVDSLLGTDTQYF.

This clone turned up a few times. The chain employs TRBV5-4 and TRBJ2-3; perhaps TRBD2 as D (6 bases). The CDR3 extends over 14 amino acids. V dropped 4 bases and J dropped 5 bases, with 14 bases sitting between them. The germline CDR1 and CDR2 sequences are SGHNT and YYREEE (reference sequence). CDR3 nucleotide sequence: TGTGCCAGCAGCCCGGGGACTGTAAAAGATACGCAGTATTTT. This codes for CASSPGTVKDTQYF.

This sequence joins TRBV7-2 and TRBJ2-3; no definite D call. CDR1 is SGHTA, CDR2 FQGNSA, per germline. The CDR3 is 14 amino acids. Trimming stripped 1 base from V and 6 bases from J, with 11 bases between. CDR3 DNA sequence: TGTGCCAGCAGCTTAGGGAGCGTCGGCGATACGCAGTATTTT. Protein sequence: CASSLGSVGDTQYF.

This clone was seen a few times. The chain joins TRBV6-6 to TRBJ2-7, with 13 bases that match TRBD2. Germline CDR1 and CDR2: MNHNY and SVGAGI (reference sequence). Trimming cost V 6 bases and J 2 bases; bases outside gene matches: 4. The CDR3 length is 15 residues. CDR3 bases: TGTGCCAGCAGGACACTAGCGGGAGGGACCTACGAGCAGTACTTC. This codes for CASRTLAGGTYEQYF.

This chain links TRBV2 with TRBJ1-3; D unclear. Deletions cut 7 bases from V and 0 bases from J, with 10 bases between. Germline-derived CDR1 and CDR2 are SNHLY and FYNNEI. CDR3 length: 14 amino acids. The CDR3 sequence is CASNYRYSGNTIYF. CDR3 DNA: TGTGCCAGCAATTACAGATACTCTGGAAACACCATATATTTT.

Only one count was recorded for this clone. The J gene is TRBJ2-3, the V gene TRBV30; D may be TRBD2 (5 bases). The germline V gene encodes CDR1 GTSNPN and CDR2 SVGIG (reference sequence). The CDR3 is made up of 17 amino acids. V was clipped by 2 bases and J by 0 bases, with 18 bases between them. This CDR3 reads CAWSRAGTRTSTDTQYF. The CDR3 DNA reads TGTGCCTGGAGTAGGGCAGGCACAAGGACTAGCACAGATACGCAGTATTTT.